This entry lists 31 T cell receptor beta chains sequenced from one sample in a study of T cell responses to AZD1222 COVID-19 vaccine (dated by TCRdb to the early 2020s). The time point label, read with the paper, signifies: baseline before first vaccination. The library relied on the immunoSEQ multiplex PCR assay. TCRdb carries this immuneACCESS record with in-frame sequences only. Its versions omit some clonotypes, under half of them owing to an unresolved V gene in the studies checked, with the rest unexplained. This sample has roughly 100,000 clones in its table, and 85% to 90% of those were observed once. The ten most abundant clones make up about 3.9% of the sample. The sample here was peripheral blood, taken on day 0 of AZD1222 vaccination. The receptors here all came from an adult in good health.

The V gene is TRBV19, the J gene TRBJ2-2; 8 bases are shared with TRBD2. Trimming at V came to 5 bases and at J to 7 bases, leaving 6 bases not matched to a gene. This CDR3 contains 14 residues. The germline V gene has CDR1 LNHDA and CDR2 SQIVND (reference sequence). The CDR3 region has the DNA TGTGCCAGTAGTGCCGGGGGGGCAATCGGGGAGCTGTTTTTT. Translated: CASSAGGAIGELFF.

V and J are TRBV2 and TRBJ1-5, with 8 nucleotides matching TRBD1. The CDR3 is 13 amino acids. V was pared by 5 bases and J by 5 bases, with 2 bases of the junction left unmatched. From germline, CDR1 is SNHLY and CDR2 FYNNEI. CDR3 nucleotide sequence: TGTGCCAGCAGTTCGGGACAGGATCAGCCCCAGCATTTT. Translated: CASSSGQDQPQHF.

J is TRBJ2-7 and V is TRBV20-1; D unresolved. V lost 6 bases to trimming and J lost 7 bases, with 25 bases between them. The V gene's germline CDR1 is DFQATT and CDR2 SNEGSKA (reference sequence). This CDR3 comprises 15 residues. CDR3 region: CSASGYSGSQTEQYF. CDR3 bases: TGCAGTGCCAGTGGGTACTCCGGTTCACAGACGGAGCAGTACTTC.

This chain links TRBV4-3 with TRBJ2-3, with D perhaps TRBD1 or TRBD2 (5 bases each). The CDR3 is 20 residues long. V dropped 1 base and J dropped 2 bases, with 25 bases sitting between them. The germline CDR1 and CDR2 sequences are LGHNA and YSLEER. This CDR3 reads CASSQGPITSPSGPTDTQYF. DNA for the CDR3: TGCGCCAGCAGCCAAGGTCCCATCACATCGCCCTCGGGGCCCACAGATACGCAGTATTTT.

CDR3 loop: CASSQFGLHEKGLFF. The CDR3 DNA is TGTGCCAGCAGTCAGTTTGGACTACATGAAAAAGGACTGTTTTTT. The V and J genes are TRBV27 and TRBJ1-4, with no clear D. Germline V gene lookup returns CDR1 MNHEY and CDR2 SMNVEV (reference sequence). Trimming took 5 bases from V and 13 from J, leaving 23 bases between them. This CDR3 has 15 residues.

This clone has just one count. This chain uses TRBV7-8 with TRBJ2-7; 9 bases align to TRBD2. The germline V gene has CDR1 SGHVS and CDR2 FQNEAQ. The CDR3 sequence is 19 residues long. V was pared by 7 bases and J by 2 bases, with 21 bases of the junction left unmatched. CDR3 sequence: CASTVNPGGLAGLTYEQYF. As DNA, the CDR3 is TGTGCCAGCACCGTTAACCCGGGAGGGCTAGCGGGGCTTACCTACGAGCAGTACTTC.

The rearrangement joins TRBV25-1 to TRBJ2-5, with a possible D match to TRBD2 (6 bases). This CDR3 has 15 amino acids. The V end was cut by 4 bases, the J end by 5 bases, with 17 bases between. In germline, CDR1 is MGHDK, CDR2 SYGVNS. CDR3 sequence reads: CASSALLGRGETQYF. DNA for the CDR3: TGTGCCAGCAGTGCCCTTTTGGGGCGGGGCGAGACCCAGTACTTC.

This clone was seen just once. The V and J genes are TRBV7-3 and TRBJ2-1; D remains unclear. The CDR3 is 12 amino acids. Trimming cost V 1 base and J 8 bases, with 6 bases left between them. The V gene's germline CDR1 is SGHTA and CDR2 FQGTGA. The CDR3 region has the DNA TGTGCCAGCAGCTTAATGGGGTATGAGCAGTTCTTC. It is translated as CASSLMGYEQFF.

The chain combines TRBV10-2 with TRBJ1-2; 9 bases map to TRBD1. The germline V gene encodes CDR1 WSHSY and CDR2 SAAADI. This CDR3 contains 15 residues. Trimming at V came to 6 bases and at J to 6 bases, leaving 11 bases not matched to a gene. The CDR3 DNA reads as TGCGCCAGCAGCCTTCCGGACAGGGGAGGGAATGGCTACACCTTC. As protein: CASSLPDRGGNGYTF.

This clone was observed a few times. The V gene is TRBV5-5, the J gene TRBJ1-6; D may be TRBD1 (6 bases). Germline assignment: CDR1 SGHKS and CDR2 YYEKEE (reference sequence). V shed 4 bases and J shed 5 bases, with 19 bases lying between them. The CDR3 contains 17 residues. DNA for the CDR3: TGTGCCAGCAGCGGAACACAGGGAGGGCGAGATAATTCACCCCTCCACTTT. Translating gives CASSGTQGGRDNSPLHF.

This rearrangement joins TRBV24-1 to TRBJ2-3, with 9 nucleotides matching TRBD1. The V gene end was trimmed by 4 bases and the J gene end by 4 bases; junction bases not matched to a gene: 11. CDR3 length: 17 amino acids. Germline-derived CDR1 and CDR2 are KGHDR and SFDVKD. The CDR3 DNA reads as TGTGCCACCAGTGACATTGCCGGGACAGGGAACGCAGATACGCAGTATTTT. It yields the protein CATSDIAGTGNADTQYF.

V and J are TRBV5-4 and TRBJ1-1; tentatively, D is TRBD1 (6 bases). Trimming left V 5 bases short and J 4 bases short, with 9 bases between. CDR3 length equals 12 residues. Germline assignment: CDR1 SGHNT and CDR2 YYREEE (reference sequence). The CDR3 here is CASRTGGTEAFF. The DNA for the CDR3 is TGTGCCAGCAGGACAGGTGGCACTGAAGCTTTCTTT.

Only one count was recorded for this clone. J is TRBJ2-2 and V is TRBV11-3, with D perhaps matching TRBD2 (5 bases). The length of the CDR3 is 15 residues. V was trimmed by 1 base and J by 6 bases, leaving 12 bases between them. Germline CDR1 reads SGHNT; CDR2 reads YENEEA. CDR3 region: CASSLVVGNPGELFF. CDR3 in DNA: TGTGCCAGCAGCTTAGTGGTCGGGAATCCCGGGGAGCTGTTTTTT. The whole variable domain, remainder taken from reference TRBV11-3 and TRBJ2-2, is EAGVVQSPRYKIIEKKQPVAFWCNPISGHNTLYWYLQNLGQGPELLIRYENEEAVDDSQLPKDRFSAERLKGVDSTLKIQPAELGDSAVYLCASSLVVGNPGELFFGEGSRLTVL.

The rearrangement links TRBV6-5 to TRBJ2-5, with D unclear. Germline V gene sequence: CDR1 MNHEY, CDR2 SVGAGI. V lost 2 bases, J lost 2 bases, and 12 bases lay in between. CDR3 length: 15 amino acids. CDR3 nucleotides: TGTGCCAGCAGTTACGGTTCAACGGGTCAAGAGACCCAGTACTTC. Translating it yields CASSYGSTGQETQYF.

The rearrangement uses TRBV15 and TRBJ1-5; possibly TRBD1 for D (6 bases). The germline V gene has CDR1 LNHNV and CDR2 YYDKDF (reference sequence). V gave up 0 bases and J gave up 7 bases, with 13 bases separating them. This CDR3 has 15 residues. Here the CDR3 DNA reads TGTGCCACCAGCAGAGACCTGGGGGCGGGACAGCCCCAGCATTTT. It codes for CATSRDLGAGQPQHF.

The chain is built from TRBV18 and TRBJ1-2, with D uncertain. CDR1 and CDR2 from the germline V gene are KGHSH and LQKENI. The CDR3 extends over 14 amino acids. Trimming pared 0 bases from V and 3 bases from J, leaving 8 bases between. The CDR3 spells CASSPPAEYYGYTF. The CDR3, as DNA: TGTGCCAGCTCACCACCGGCAGAGTACTATGGCTACACCTTC. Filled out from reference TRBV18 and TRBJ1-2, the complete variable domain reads NAGVMQNPRHLVRRRGQEARLRCSPMKGHSHVYWYRQLPEEGLKFMVYLQKENIIDESGMPKERFSAEFPKEGPSILRIQQVVRGDSAAYFCASSPPAEYYGYTFGSGTRLTVV.

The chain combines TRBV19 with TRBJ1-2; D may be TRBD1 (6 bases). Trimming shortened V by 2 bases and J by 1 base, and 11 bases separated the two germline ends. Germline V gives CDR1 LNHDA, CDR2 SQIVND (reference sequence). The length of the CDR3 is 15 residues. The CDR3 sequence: CASSIQGIGNYGYTF. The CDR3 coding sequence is TGTGCCAGTAGTATACAGGGGATAGGTAACTATGGCTACACCTTC.

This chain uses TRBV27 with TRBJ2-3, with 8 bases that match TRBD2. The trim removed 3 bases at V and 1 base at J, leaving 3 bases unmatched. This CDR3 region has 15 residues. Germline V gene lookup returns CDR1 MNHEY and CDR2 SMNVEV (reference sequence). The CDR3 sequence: CASSLSGGRTDTQYF. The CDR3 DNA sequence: TGTGCCAGCAGTTTGAGCGGGGGCCGCACAGATACGCAGTATTTT.

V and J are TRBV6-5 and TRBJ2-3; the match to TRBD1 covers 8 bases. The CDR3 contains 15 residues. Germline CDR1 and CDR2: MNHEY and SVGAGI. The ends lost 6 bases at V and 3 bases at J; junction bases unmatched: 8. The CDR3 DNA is TGTGCCAGCAGAGGACAGGGTCTATCGACAGATACGCAGTATTTT. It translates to CASRGQGLSTDTQYF.

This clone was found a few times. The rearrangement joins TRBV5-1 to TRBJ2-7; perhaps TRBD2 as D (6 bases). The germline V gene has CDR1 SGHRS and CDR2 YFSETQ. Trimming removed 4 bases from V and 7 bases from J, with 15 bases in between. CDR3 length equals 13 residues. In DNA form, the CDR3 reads TGCGCCAGCAGCGTAATCGGGGGTGGAGAGCAGTACTTC. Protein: CASSVIGGGEQYF.

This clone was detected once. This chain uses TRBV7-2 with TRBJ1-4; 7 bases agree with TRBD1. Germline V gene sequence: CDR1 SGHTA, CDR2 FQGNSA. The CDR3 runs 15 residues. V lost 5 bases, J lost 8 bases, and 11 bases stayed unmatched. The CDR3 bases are TGTGCCAGCAGCCCGAGGGATTCGGACAGGGAAAAACTGTTTTTT. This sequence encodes CASSPRDSDREKLFF.

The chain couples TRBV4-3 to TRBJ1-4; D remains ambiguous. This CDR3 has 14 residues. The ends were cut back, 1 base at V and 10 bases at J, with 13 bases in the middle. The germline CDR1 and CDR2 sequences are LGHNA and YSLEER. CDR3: CASSQVEGLGKLFF. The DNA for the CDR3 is TGCGCCAGCAGCCAAGTGGAGGGTTTAGGAAAACTGTTTTTT.

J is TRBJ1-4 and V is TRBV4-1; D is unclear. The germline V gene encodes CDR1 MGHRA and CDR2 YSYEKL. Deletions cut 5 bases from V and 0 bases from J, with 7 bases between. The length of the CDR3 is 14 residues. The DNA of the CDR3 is TGCGCCAGCAGCTATACCCCAACTAATGAAAAACTGTTTTTT. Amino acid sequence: CASSYTPTNEKLFF.

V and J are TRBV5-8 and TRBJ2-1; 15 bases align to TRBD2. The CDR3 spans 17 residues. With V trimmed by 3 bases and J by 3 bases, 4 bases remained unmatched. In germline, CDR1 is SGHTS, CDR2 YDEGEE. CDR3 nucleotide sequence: TGTGCCAGCAGCTCCGGGACTAGCGGGGGGAGCTACAATGAGCAGTTCTTC. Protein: CASSSGTSGGSYNEQFF.

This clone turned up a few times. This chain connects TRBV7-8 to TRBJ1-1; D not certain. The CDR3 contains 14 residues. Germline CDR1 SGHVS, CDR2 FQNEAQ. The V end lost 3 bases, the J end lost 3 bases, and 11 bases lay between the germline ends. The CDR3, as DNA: TGTGCCAGCAGCTTCCGTCGGACTGACACTGAAGCTTTCTTT. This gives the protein CASSFRRTDTEAFF.

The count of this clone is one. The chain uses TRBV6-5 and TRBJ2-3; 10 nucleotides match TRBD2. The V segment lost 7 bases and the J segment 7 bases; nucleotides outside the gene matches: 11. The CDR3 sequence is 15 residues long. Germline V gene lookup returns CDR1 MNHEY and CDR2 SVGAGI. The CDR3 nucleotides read TGTGCCAGCACCCACCTCCCTAGCGGGGGTTATACGCAGTATTTT. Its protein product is CASTHLPSGGYTQYF.

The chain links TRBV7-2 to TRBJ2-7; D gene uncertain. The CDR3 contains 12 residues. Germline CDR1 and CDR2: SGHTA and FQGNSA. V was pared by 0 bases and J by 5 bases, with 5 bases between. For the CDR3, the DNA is TGTGCCAGCAGCTTAGCATTGAACGAGCAGTACTTC. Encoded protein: CASSLALNEQYF.

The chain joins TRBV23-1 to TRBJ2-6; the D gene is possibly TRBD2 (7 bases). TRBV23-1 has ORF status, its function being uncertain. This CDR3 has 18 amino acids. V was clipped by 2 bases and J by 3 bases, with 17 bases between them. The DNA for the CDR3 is TGCGCCAGCAGTCAACCAGGGGAGGGGATCGGTGGGGCCAACGTCCTGACTTTC. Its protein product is CASSQPGEGIGGANVLTF.

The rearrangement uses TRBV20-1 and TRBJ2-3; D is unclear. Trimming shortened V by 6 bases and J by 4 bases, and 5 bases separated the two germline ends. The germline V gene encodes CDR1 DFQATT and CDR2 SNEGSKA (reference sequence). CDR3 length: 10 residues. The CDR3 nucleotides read TGCAGTGCCGGGTCAGATACGCAGTATTTT. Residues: CSAGSDTQYF.

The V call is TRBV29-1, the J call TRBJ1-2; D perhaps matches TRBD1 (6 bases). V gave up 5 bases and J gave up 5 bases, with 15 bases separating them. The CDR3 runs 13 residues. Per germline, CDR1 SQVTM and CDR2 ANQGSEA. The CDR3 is CSVWTELSYGYTF. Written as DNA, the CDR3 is TGCAGCGTTTGGACAGAGCTATCGTATGGCTACACCTTC.

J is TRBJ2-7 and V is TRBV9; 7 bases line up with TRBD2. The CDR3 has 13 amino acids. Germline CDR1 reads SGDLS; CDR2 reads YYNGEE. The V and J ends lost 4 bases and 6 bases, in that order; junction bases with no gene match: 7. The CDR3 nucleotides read TGTGCCAGCAGCCCACGACTAGCAGGCGAGCAGTACTTC. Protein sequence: CASSPRLAGEQYF. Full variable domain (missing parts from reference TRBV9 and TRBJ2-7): DSGVTQTPKHLITATGQRVTLRCSPRSGDLSVYWYQQSLDQGLQFLIQYYNGEERAKGNILERFSAQQFPDLHSELNLSSLELGDSALYFCASSPRLAGEQYFGPGTRLTVT.